This T cell receptor beta chain came from a study of blood T cell repertoires in COVID-19. Generated by immunoSEQ multiplex PCR, the TCRdb table keeps only in-frame clones and is missing some. The repertoire includes roughly 75,000 clones, 65% to 90% of them detected once, and around 6% sits in the top ten. This CDR3 region has 18 residues. Germline V lookup: CDR1 MNHEY, CDR2 SVGEGT. V shed 5 bases and J 6 bases; nucleotides not matched to a gene: 15. The sequenced sample was peripheral blood. The chain uses TRBV6-2 or TRBV6-3 and TRBJ1-5; TRBD1 matches at 11 bases. This TCR was recovered from a man older than 75 with COVID-19, enrolled during active disease. CDR3 in DNA: TGTGCCAGCAGTCCCTACACCGGGACAGGGGGTTATTTTCAGCCCCAGCATTTT. Amino acid sequence: CASSPYTGTGGYFQPQHF.